This passage covers 16 T cell receptor beta chains from one sample sequenced in a study of T-cell memory formation after mild COVID-19 (dated by TCRdb to about 2021). The library was made by 5' RACE. The sequencer was an Illumina NovaSeq 6000. TCRdb reran the public reads through fastp at Q25 and MiXCR, keeping productive beta chains. One record per CDR3 amino acid sequence lists the most common genes and DNA. The table for this sample lists around 450,000 distinct CDR3 sequences; 20% of them were counted only once. The top ten clonotypes cover approximately 8.1% of the sample. The material sequenced was PBMCs or a T cell subset sorted from them (not recorded which). The source of these receptors is an adult woman who had mild COVID-19 (a few samples of this study predate the infection). The sample titles of this study are shuffled in the database, so cell type and time point are left out; the donor was told from shared clones.

A few counts support this clonotype. The V call is TRBV29-1, the J call TRBJ1-5, with TRBD1 identical over 8 bases. Germline assignment: CDR1 SQVTM and CDR2 ANQGSEA. The CDR3 runs to 13 residues. V lost 4 bases to trimming and J lost 6 bases; unmatched junction nucleotides: 5. The CDR3 region is CSVATGVGQPQHF. Here the CDR3 DNA reads TGCAGCGTTGCGACAGGGGTTGGTCAGCCCCAGCATTTT.

This rearrangement joins TRBV4-1 to TRBJ2-7; no clear D. The ends were cut back, 4 bases at V and 2 bases at J, with 12 bases in the middle. Germline values: CDR1 MGHRA, CDR2 YSYEKL. This CDR3 spans 14 amino acids. The CDR3 region is CASSLERAPYEQYF. The CDR3, as DNA: TGCGCCAGCAGCCTCGAAAGGGCCCCCTACGAGCAGTACTTC.

The chain joins TRBV20-1 to TRBJ2-7; no clear D. Trimming stripped 1 base from V and 4 bases from J, with 8 bases between. The CDR3 is 12 residues long. Germline CDR1 reads DFQATT; CDR2 reads SNEGSKA (reference sequence). CDR3 bases: TGCAGTGCTAGAGCGAGCGATTACGAGCAGTACTTC. Its translation is CSARASDYEQYF.

The table lists this clonotype with a few counts. The J gene is TRBJ2-2, the V gene TRBV6-2 or TRBV6-3, with 10 bases identical to TRBD2. Losses at the gene ends were 2 bases for V and 4 bases for J; bases not matched to a gene: 7. Germline CDR1 MNHEY, CDR2 SVGEGT. This CDR3 is built from 17 residues. The CDR3: CASSYVPSGRITGELFF. CDR3 DNA sequence: TGTGCCAGCAGTTACGTGCCTAGCGGGAGAATCACCGGGGAGCTGTTTTTT.

This clonotype turned up a few times. This chain uses TRBV5-1 with TRBJ1-6; 8 positions agree with TRBD1. V lost 4 bases, J lost 5 bases, and 2 bases stayed unmatched. The CDR3 is 14 amino acids. From germline, CDR1 is SGHRS and CDR2 YFSETQ. In DNA form, the CDR3 reads TGCGCCAGCAGCGTACAGGGGGATAATTCACCCCTCCACTTT. This gives the protein CASSVQGDNSPLHF.

This clonotype turned up a few times. The chain uses TRBV5-1 and TRBJ1-1; 8 bases are a match to TRBD1. The CDR3 totals 13 residues. The ends lost 4 bases at V and 3 bases at J; junction bases unmatched: 2. Germline lookup yields CDR1 SGHRS and CDR2 YFSETQ. The CDR3 nucleotides are TGCGCCAGCAGCGGACAGGGTCACACTGAAGCTTTCTTT. Translation gives CASSGQGHTEAFF.

At least ten counts were recorded for this clonotype. The V call is TRBV12-3 or TRBV12-4, the J call TRBJ1-6, with D perhaps matching TRBD1 (6 bases). Trimming stripped 1 base from V and 7 bases from J, with 8 bases between. The CDR3 runs to 14 residues. CDR3 amino acids: CASSLEQGNSPLHF. The CDR3 region has the DNA TGTGCCAGCAGTTTAGAGCAGGGGAATTCACCCCTCCACTTT.

This clonotype was seen more than once but under ten times. This rearrangement joins TRBV24-1 to TRBJ2-1, with 7 bases aligning to TRBD2. V shed 2 bases, J shed 5 bases, and the junction held 8 bases outside the gene matches. Germline lookup yields CDR1 KGHDR and CDR2 SFDVKD. This CDR3 has 16 amino acids. The CDR3 protein is CATSDSGAGRDNEQFF. The CDR3 bases are TGTGCCACCAGTGATTCGGGCGCGGGGAGGGACAATGAGCAGTTCTTC.

This clonotype was seen more than once but under ten times. The chain has TRBV7-9 and TRBJ2-1; 7 bases align to TRBD2. With V trimmed by 5 bases and J by 0 bases, 10 bases remained unmatched. CDR1 SEHNR and CDR2 FQNEAQ come from the germline V gene (reference sequence). The CDR3 is made up of 17 amino acids. The DNA of the CDR3 is TGTGCCAGCAGCCCCCATGGAGGCGGGAGCTCCTACAATGAGCAGTTCTTC. Translating gives CASSPHGGGSSYNEQFF.

The rearrangement joins TRBV25-1 to TRBJ2-7; maybe TRBD2 (6 bases). Germline V gives CDR1 MGHDK, CDR2 SYGVNS. V lost 5 bases and J lost 3, with 11 bases in between. The CDR3 covers 13 residues. DNA for the CDR3: TGTGCCAGCAGTCCTCCGGGGGTCTACGAGCAGTACTTC. As protein: CASSPPGVYEQYF.

This chain links TRBV20-1 with TRBJ1-1; no clear D gene. Deletions cut 5 bases from V and 0 bases from J, with 16 bases between. This CDR3 is built from 15 residues. Germline values: CDR1 DFQATT, CDR2 SNEGSKA (reference sequence). The CDR3 reads CSARSRVLVNTEAFF. The CDR3 bases are TGCAGTGCTCGCTCTAGGGTCCTAGTGAACACTGAAGCTTTCTTT.

The genes are TRBV27 and TRBJ2-7, with a weak D call TRBD1 (5 bases). Germline CDR1 reads MNHEY; CDR2 reads SMNVEV (reference sequence). The CDR3 extends over 15 amino acids. Trimming shortened V by 3 bases and J by 0 bases, and 12 bases separated the two germline ends. In DNA form, the CDR3 reads TGTGCCAGCAGTTTCCTCTTCCAGGGCTCCTACGAGCAGTACTTC. It is translated as CASSFLFQGSYEQYF.

This clonotype occurred a few times. The chain couples TRBV7-9 to TRBJ2-2; D call uncertain. With 11 bases removed from V and 6 bases from J, the gap between germline ends came to 13 bases. Germline CDR1 and CDR2: SEHNR and FQNEAQ (reference sequence). The CDR3 extends over 12 amino acids. CDR3 bases: TGTGCCGGGCTAGGGTTTTCCGGGGAGCTGTTTTTT. Translated: CAGLGFSGELFF.

The genes are TRBV7-3 and TRBJ2-3, with D unclear. CDR3 size: 14 residues. Trimming pared 4 bases from V and 4 bases from J, leaving 12 bases between. CDR1 is SGHTA and CDR2 is FQGTGA in the germline V gene. CDR3 region: CASSSRSGADTQYF. CDR3 in DNA: TGTGCCAGCAGCTCACGATCAGGTGCAGATACGCAGTATTTT.

J is TRBJ1-2 and V is TRBV7-9; D gene ambiguous. This CDR3 comprises 11 residues. V was shortened by 1 base and J by 14 bases, with 11 bases between the two germline ends. Germline V gene data show CDR1 as SEHNR and CDR2 as FQNEAQ (reference sequence). Here the CDR3 reads CASSLGAVTTF. In nucleotides, the CDR3 is TGTGCCAGCAGCTTAGGCGCAGTTACAACCTTC.

This clonotype was detected a few times. This chain connects TRBV10-2 to TRBJ1-2; 9 bases map to TRBD1. The CDR3 sequence is 14 residues long. With 2 bases clipped from V and 6 bases from J, the junction kept 4 bases outside the gene matches. Germline values: CDR1 WSHSY, CDR2 SAAADI. The CDR3 region has the DNA TGCGCCAGCAGTGAGGGACAGGGGATCGATGGCTACACCTTC. It codes for CASSEGQGIDGYTF.